This entry concerns a single TCR beta chain. This sample was taken from a study of a mutant IDH1 vaccine in newly diagnosed glioma. Some clones are missing from TCRdb's copy, which holds only in-frame ones; the method was immunoSEQ multiplex PCR. The data hold 60,000 to 75,000 clones, with around 74% observed a single time. Specified time point: baseline, week 1 (first vaccination visit). Treatment: pre-vaccination baseline after standard-of-care therapy. Trimming pared 3 bases from V and 7 bases from J, leaving 10 bases between. Germline V gives CDR1 MNHEY, CDR2 SMNVEV (reference sequence). There are 13 residues in the CDR3.

The receptor's source is a middle-aged man with glioma. The chain recombines TRBV27 with TRBJ1-5; D is uncertain. Sequencing used PBMCs, obtained from a glioma patient treated with radiotherapy, temozolomide or both. The chain's CDR3 is CASSFREGQPQHF. The CDR3 DNA reads as TGTGCCAGCAGTTTCCGGGAAGGCCAGCCCCAGCATTTT.